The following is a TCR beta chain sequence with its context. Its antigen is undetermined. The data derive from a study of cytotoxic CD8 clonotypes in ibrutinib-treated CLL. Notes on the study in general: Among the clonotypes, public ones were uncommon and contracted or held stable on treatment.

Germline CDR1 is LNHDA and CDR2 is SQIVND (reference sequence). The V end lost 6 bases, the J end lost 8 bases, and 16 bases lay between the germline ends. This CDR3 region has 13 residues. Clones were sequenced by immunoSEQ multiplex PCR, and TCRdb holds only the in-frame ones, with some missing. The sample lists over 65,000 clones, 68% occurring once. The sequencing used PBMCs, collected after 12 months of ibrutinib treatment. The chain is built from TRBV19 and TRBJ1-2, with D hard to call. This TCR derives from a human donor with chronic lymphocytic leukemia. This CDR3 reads CASSPSNAGGYTF. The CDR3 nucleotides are TGTGCCAGTAGCCCCTCGAATGCGGGGGGCTACACCTTC.